This TCR beta chain was sequenced during a study of blood T cell repertoires in COVID-19. Overall study context: Sources were T cells, B-cell-depleted T cells, or PBMCs; the material itself was cDNA or gDNA.

TCRdb's table, derived via immunoSEQ multiplex PCR, lists solely in-frame clones and lacks some. The data show under 300,000 clones, around 87% seen once. CDR1 and CDR2 (germline): MDHEN, SYDVKM. The V end lost 3 bases, the J end lost 7 bases, and 10 bases lay between the germline ends. This CDR3 is built from 13 residues. The TCR was taken from a woman in her twenties or thirties with acute COVID-19. The specimen sequenced was PBMCs or T cells enriched from blood (not recorded which). V and J are TRBV28 and TRBJ2-1; D perhaps matches TRBD1 (5 bases). The CDR3 loop reads CASSLLGQNEQFF. CDR3 in DNA: TGTGCCAGCAGTTTGCTTGGACAAAATGAGCAGTTCTTC.